Below are 32 T cell receptor beta chains sequenced from a single sample in a study of shared clonotypes between healthy human individuals. Here immunoSEQ multiplex PCR was the method, and the copy in TCRdb shows in-frame clones only, minus some. The table includes some 550,000 clones, roughly 97% detected once. The sample taken for sequencing was naive CD4+ T cells sorted from blood. Sample subset: CD45RA+ positively selected. Receptor source: a woman under 40 in good health.

The genes are TRBV6-6 and TRBJ1-2; 10 nucleotides align to TRBD1. Germline V CDR1 and CDR2: MNHNY, SVGAGI (reference sequence). This CDR3 spans 14 amino acids. V lost 2 bases and J lost 4; bases outside the gene matches: 1. CDR3 sequence: CASSYRTGGYGYTF. CDR3 DNA: TGTGCCAGCAGTTACCGGACAGGGGGCTATGGCTACACCTTC.

V and J are TRBV28 and TRBJ1-2, with TRBD1 matching 11 bases. The CDR3 loop spans 17 amino acids. The germline gives CDR1 MDHEN, CDR2 SYDVKM. V lost 2 bases and J lost 6; bases outside the gene matches: 11. The CDR3 bases are TGTGCCAGCAGTTTAGGTTCCCGGACAGGGGGCTTCGATGGCTACACCTTC. Translation gives CASSLGSRTGGFDGYTF.

V gene TRBV15 combines with J gene TRBJ2-1, with a weak D call TRBD1 (5 bases). V was trimmed by 4 bases and J by 8 bases, leaving 6 bases between them. CDR1 and CDR2 (germline): LNHNV, YYDKDF (reference sequence). The CDR3 runs 11 residues. In nucleotides, the CDR3 is TGTGCCACCAGCACCAGGGATGAGCAGTTCTTC. It encodes CATSTRDEQFF.

The V gene is TRBV7-8, the J gene TRBJ2-5; perhaps TRBD1 as D (8 bases). Germline V gives CDR1 SGHVS, CDR2 FQNEAQ. V shed 6 bases and J shed 5 bases, with 19 bases lying between them. CDR3 size: 15 residues. Written as DNA, the CDR3 is TGTGCCAGCAGGTCGGACAGGGAGGGTTTGGAGACCCAGTACTTC. Encoded protein: CASRSDREGLETQYF.

The CDR3 is CASSLESGTSGIYEQYF. CDR3 nucleotide sequence: TGTGCCAGCAGCTTAGAGTCCGGGACTAGCGGGATCTACGAGCAGTACTTC. The chain couples TRBV7-9 to TRBJ2-7; 13 bases fit TRBD2. The V segment lost 1 base and the J segment 3 bases; nucleotides outside the gene matches: 6. The CDR3 length is 17 residues. Per the germline V gene, CDR1 is SEHNR and CDR2 is FQNEAQ (reference sequence).

This chain links TRBV28 with TRBJ2-1, with unresolved D. V shed 7 bases and J shed 0 bases, with 7 bases lying between them. Germline assignment: CDR1 MDHEN and CDR2 SYDVKM. CDR3 length: 13 amino acids. In DNA, the CDR3 is TGTGCCAGCACCACCAGCTCCTACAATGAGCAGTTCTTC. Amino acid sequence: CASTTSSYNEQFF.

J is TRBJ1-6 and V is TRBV14; D remains ambiguous. V was shortened by 0 bases and J by 7 bases, with 16 bases between the two germline ends. The V gene's germline CDR1 is SGHDN and CDR2 FVKESK. The CDR3 contains 17 residues. The CDR3, as DNA: TGTGCCAGCAGCCAAGATCTGGGCAGACGGGTGAATTCACCCCTCCACTTT. Its protein is CASSQDLGRRVNSPLHF.

DNA of the CDR3: TGTGCCAGCAGGGGTACAGGGGGCATGTACGAGCAGTACTTC. This encodes CASRGTGGMYEQYF. This rearrangement joins TRBV6-5 to TRBJ2-7, with TRBD1 identical over 9 bases. The germline CDR1 and CDR2 sequences are MNHEY and SVGAGI. V lost 6 bases and J lost 4; bases outside the gene matches: 7. This CDR3 contains 14 residues.

This chain uses TRBV4-1 with TRBJ1-4; 11 nucleotides agree with TRBD1. There are 14 residues in the CDR3. V gave up 3 bases and J gave up 12 bases; unmatched junction bases: 6. Germline lookup yields CDR1 MGHRA and CDR2 YSYEKL. In DNA, the CDR3 is TGCGCCAGCAGCCACTTCCGGGACAGGGGGGAACTGTTTTTT. It encodes CASSHFRDRGELFF.

This chain joins TRBV27 and TRBJ2-2; 11 bases fit TRBD2. Germline V gives CDR1 MNHEY, CDR2 SMNVEV (reference sequence). This CDR3 contains 14 residues. With V trimmed by 9 bases and J by 8 bases, 8 bases remained unmatched. The CDR3 sequence: CASQTLAGVGELFF. CDR3 nucleotide sequence: TGTGCCAGTCAGACACTAGCGGGAGTGGGGGAGCTGTTTTTT.

This chain joins TRBV9 and TRBJ2-3, with a weak D call TRBD2 (6 bases). The CDR3 has 16 amino acids. Germline CDR1 SGDLS, CDR2 YYNGEE. Trimming took off 0 bases at V and 3 bases at J, with 14 bases between the two ends. The CDR3 loop is CASSVGASAHTDTQYF. The CDR3 DNA is TGTGCCAGCAGCGTAGGTGCTAGCGCACATACAGATACGCAGTATTTT.

The chain is built from TRBV2 and TRBJ2-5; 8 bases match TRBD2. With V trimmed by 6 bases and J by 3 bases, 6 bases remained unmatched. The germline V gene has CDR1 SNHLY and CDR2 FYNNEI. The CDR3 totals 14 residues. CDR3: CASRETSAEETQYF. In nucleotides, the CDR3 is TGTGCCAGCAGGGAGACTAGCGCAGAAGAGACCCAGTACTTC.

The chain combines TRBV18 with TRBJ1-5; D is ambiguous. Germline-derived CDR1 and CDR2 are KGHSH and LQKENI. Deletions cut 3 bases from V and 7 bases from J, with 16 bases between. The CDR3 has 15 residues. CDR3 DNA: TGTGCCAGCTCACCGCTCGACACCGAGGGCCAGCCCCAGCATTTT. It yields the protein CASSPLDTEGQPQHF.

About this clone: Other DNA sequences in this sample translate to the same CDR3. This sequence joins TRBV28 and TRBJ1-2; unclear D gene. The CDR3 has 11 amino acids. Trimming took 5 bases from V and 4 from J, leaving 5 bases between them. Germline V CDR1 and CDR2: MDHEN, SYDVKM. Here the CDR3 reads CASSRTYGYTF. The CDR3 DNA reads as TGTGCCAGCAGTCGCACCTATGGCTACACCTTC.

The V gene is TRBV7-9, the J gene TRBJ2-1; 13 bases match TRBD2. Germline CDR1 is SEHNR and CDR2 is FQNEAQ (reference sequence). The CDR3 runs to 17 residues. The ends lost 4 bases at V and 4 bases at J; junction bases unmatched: 7. The CDR3 nucleotides read TGTGCCAGCAGCTGGGGACTAGCGGGGACAATTTACAATGAGCAGTTCTTC. It codes for CASSWGLAGTIYNEQFF. The full variable domain, its missing parts supplied by reference TRBV7-9 and TRBJ2-1, is DTGVSQNPRHKITKRGQNVTFRCDPISEHNRLYWYRQTLGQGPEFLTYFQNEAQLEKSRLLSDRFSAERPKGSFSTLEIQRTEQGDSAMYLCASSWGLAGTIYNEQFFGPGTRLTVL.

The chain employs TRBV6-5 and TRBJ1-2; 8 bases align to TRBD1. The J segment lost 8 bases and the V segment lost 0 bases, leaving 8 bases of the junction unmatched. Germline lookup yields CDR1 MNHEY and CDR2 SVGAGI. The CDR3 totals 15 residues. The CDR3: CASSYSTGVGGGYTF. The DNA for the CDR3 is TGTGCCAGCAGTTACTCGACAGGGGTGGGAGGGGGCTACACCTTC.

V is TRBV11-2 and J is TRBJ2-1, with D perhaps being TRBD1 or TRBD2 (5 bases each). Trimming shortened V by 3 bases and J by 0 bases, and 9 bases separated the two germline ends. Germline values: CDR1 SGHAT, CDR2 FQNNGV. The CDR3 runs to 15 residues. The CDR3 reads CASSFEGTSYNEQFF. The CDR3 region has the DNA TGTGCCAGCAGCTTTGAGGGGACCTCCTACAATGAGCAGTTCTTC.

This clone has just one count. The chain combines TRBV15 with TRBJ2-1; perhaps D is TRBD1 or TRBD2 (5 bases each). Trimming left V 3 bases short and J 6 bases short, with 9 bases between. Germline CDR1 and CDR2: LNHNV and YYDKDF (reference sequence). There are 13 residues in the CDR3. The CDR3 loop is CATSRAGGNEQFF. In nucleotides, the CDR3 is TGTGCCACCAGCAGGGCTGGGGGCAATGAGCAGTTCTTC.

The V call is TRBV6-5, the J call TRBJ2-4; TRBD1 might be the D (6 bases). The CDR3 spans 16 residues. V lost 1 base to trimming and J lost 1 base, with 11 bases between them. Germline values: CDR1 MNHEY, CDR2 SVGAGI. Written as DNA, the CDR3 is TGTGCCAGCAGTTACTTAGGGCAGGGGGCCAAAAACATTCAGTACTTC. Translating gives CASSYLGQGAKNIQYF.

This chain uses TRBV6-1 with TRBJ1-5, with 9 bases fitting TRBD1. CDR1 and CDR2 (germline): MNHNS, SASEGT. The CDR3 runs to 13 residues. V shed 6 bases, J shed 14 bases, and the junction held 11 bases outside the gene matches. The CDR3 coding sequence is TGTGCCAGCAGCCTCCCCCCGGGACAGGGAAAGCATTTT. It translates to CASSLPPGQGKHF.

CDR3 sequence reads: CASSFTPLEQFF. DNA of the CDR3: TGTGCCAGCAGTTTCACTCCTCTTGAGCAGTTCTTC. J is TRBJ2-1 and V is TRBV28; D not resolved. In germline, CDR1 is MDHEN, CDR2 SYDVKM. V was clipped by 3 bases and J by 9 bases, with 9 bases between them. The CDR3 runs to 12 residues.

The genes are TRBV5-6 and TRBJ2-3; 8 bases fit TRBD1. CDR1 is SGHDT, CDR2 YYEEEE, per germline. V dropped 1 base and J dropped 2; count of bases not matched to a gene: 6. This CDR3 spans 16 amino acids. DNA of the CDR3: TGTGCCAGCAGCTTGAGGGGACAGGCAAACACAGATACGCAGTATTTT. Translated: CASSLRGQANTDTQYF.

The chain joins TRBV7-8 to TRBJ1-2, with a possible D match to TRBD1 (5 bases). Germline V gene sequence: CDR1 SGHVS, CDR2 FQNEAQ. The CDR3 contains 13 residues. V was shortened by 5 bases and J by 7 bases, with 14 bases between the two germline ends. CDR3 sequence: CASSPPRGAGYTF. DNA for the CDR3: TGTGCCAGCAGCCCACCCCGAGGGGCTGGCTACACCTTC.

J is TRBJ2-6 and V is TRBV10-3; D gene unclear. The CDR3 sequence is 13 residues long. The V and J ends lost 10 bases and 1 base respectively, with 8 bases between them. The germline gives CDR1 ENHRY, CDR2 SYGVKD. The CDR3 DNA reads TGTGCCACCCGTGTTTCTGGGGCCAACGTCCTGACTTTC. It codes for CATRVSGANVLTF.

The J gene is TRBJ1-2, the V gene TRBV21-1; the D call of TRBD1 is as the table states it, not checked on the DNA. TRBV21-1 counts as a pseudogene. The length of the CDR3 is 12 residues. CDR3 residues: CAGRQSDYGYTF. The DNA for the CDR3 is TGTGCCGGAAGACAGAGTGACTATGGCTACACCTTC.

This chain joins TRBV7-8 and TRBJ1-1; tentative D call: TRBD1 (5 bases). Germline CDR1 reads SGHVS; CDR2 reads FQNEAQ. The CDR3 extends over 13 amino acids. Trimming took 3 bases from V and 3 from J, leaving 8 bases between them. The CDR3 reads CASSFSRDTEAFF. DNA for the CDR3: TGTGCCAGCAGCTTTTCCAGGGACACTGAAGCTTTCTTT.

The chain uses TRBV5-1 and TRBJ2-2; tentative D call: TRBD2 (6 bases). Trimming cost V 1 base and J 6 bases, with 10 bases left between them. The V gene's germline CDR1 is SGHRS and CDR2 YFSETQ. This CDR3 region has 14 residues. This CDR3 reads CASSLWEEPGELFF. In DNA form, the CDR3 reads TGCGCCAGCAGCTTGTGGGAGGAGCCCGGGGAGCTGTTTTTT.

This clone came up once. The rearrangement joins TRBV28 to TRBJ2-5; the D gene could be TRBD1 or TRBD2 (5 bases each). Germline V gene lookup returns CDR1 MDHEN and CDR2 SYDVKM. The CDR3 has 15 amino acids. Trimming took off 4 bases at V and 4 bases at J, with 16 bases between the two ends. The DNA for the CDR3 is TGTGCCAGCAGTTACCGGGACCTCGGACTAGAGACCCAGTACTTC. Translation: CASSYRDLGLETQYF. The whole variable domain, remainder taken from reference TRBV28 and TRBJ2-5, is DVKVTQSSRYLVKRTGEKVFLECVQDMDHENMFWYRQDPGLGLRLIYFSYDVKMKEKGDIPEGYSVSREKKERFSLILESASTNQTSMYLCASSYRDLGLETQYFGPGTRLLVL.

CDR3 loop: CASSLRTGMDNEQFF. In nucleotides, the CDR3 is TGTGCCAGCAGCTTAAGGACGGGCATGGACAATGAGCAGTTCTTC. The chain links TRBV7-3 to TRBJ2-1; D remains ambiguous. The CDR3 spans 15 residues. V lost 1 base and J lost 5, with 12 bases in between. The germline V gene has CDR1 SGHTA and CDR2 FQGTGA.

The genes are TRBV2 and TRBJ2-5; 8 nucleotides match TRBD2. With 8 bases clipped from V and 3 bases from J, the junction kept 5 bases outside the gene matches. Per germline, CDR1 SNHLY and CDR2 FYNNEI. This CDR3 is 13 amino acids long. The CDR3 bases are TGTGCCAGCTACGGGAGGGGGAAAGAGACCCAGTACTTC. Protein product: CASYGRGKETQYF. Drawing the rest from reference TRBV2 and TRBJ2-5, the complete variable domain is EPEVTQTPSHQVTQMGQEVILRCVPISNHLYFYWYRQILGQKVEFLVSFYNNEISEKSEIFDDQFSVERPDGSNFTLKIRSTKLEDSAMYFCASYGRGKETQYFGPGTRLLVL.

This clone came up once. This CDR3 reads CASSLERENEQYF. Here the CDR3 DNA reads TGTGCCAGCAGCTTAGAGCGGGAGAACGAGCAGTACTTC. This rearrangement joins TRBV13 to TRBJ2-7; 8 nucleotides match TRBD2. The CDR3 length is 13 residues. Germline CDR1 is PRHDT and CDR2 is FYEKMQ (reference sequence). The junction had 1 base not matched to a gene; V was cut back by 1 base and J by 5 bases. Using reference TRBV13 and TRBJ2-7 for the parts outside the CDR3, the full variable domain is AAGVIQSPRHLIKEKRETATLKCYPIPRHDTVYWYQQGPGQDPQFLISFYEKMQSDKGSIPDRFSAQQFSDYHSELNMSSLELGDSALYFCASSLERENEQYFGPGTRLTVT.

This chain links TRBV28 with TRBJ2-7; the D gene is possibly TRBD2 (7 bases). Germline CDR1 MDHEN, CDR2 SYDVKM. V lost 4 bases to trimming and J lost 3 bases, with 13 bases between them. The length of the CDR3 is 14 residues. CDR3 bases: TGTGCCAGCAGTTATGAGGGAGGGGGCTACGAGCAGTACTTC. Its translation: CASSYEGGGYEQYF.